This T cell receptor beta chain was recovered during a study of beta chain features in type 1 diabetes (dated by TCRdb to 2016 to 2019). About the study as a whole: No differences in mean age, gender distribution, total cell number or subset yield were found between patients and healthy donors. A total of 85 million to 110 million sorted cells were examined across all samples, and RNA yield correlated strongly with the number of cells per subset. Regulatory and stem cell-like memory subsets were isolated from only 8 patients and about 8 healthy donors, whereas naive and central memory subsets came from all 28 donors. The study compared the TCRB repertoires of sorted circulating CD4+ T cell subsets in recently diagnosed type 1 diabetes patients with those in matched healthy donors.

This clone turned up a few times. The specificity of this receptor is unknown. No base quality information exists; no much larger clone differs at one position. From each donor, a single peripheral blood sample of roughly 0.11 L on average was drawn into heparinised tubes. Naive, central memory, regulatory and stem cell-like memory CD4+ T cells were sorted on a BD FACSAria II using a panel including CD45RO, CCR7, CD25, CD127, CD95 and CD27. Every sorted population had a purity above 95%. Right away, PBMCs were isolated by Lymphoprep density gradient centrifugation and were stained directly, with no culture step. So that batch effects would be minimized, each experiment stained and sorted samples in pairs, pairing one healthy donor with one patient. All of the isolated RNA was reverse transcribed with the High Capacity cDNA Reverse Transcription Kit, so expressed TCRB transcripts were sequenced. Deep immunoSEQ sequencing was performed on naive, central memory and regulatory T cell samples, with an average of around 3.5 million total reads per sample. Sorted cells were lysed in RLT buffer and RNA was extracted with DNase-treated RNeasy Micro or Mini kits, depending on cell number. Each cell subset was processed separately to prevent cross-contamination, with patient and healthy donor samples processed together. TCRB sequences were amplified from cDNA with the immunoSEQ multiplex PCR, producing 87-bp fragments spanning the CDR3 region. Amplicons were sequenced on the Illumina HiSeq platform. Under the source paper's analysis protocol: Synthetic template baselines were used to correct PCR bias computationally, reads within Hamming distance 2 were collapsed, and singletons that could not be merged were discarded. Reads were aligned against IMGT so that V, D and J genes, CDR3 length and insertions or deletions at six rearrangement sites could be assigned. Clonotype counts were normalized to sorted cell number within each subset before computing true diversity and Gini coefficients with the tcR R package. The overlap coefficient, calculated on TCRB nucleotide sequences, was used to measure repertoire sharing. Out-of-frame TCRB sequences from naive cells were analyzed to stand in for the pre-selection repertoire. TCRdb provides this immuneACCESS table in a form limited to in-frame rearrangements. Some clones are lacking; in checked studies, under half of them reflect an unresolved V gene, and why the rest are absent is not known. V and J calls and clone size are given by that table; D and trimming were obtained from the DNA. The sample has about 660,000 clones on record, around 15% of them singletons. The ten largest account for approximately 0.042% of the sample.

The study at large found these results: Naive, central memory and regulatory TCRB repertoires appeared more similar among patients than among healthy donors. At VDJ recombination sites, patients with type 1 diabetes made fewer insertions and deleted more nucleotides, a pattern implying thymic rearrangement abnormalities. PCR may preferentially amplify shorter templates, but because patient and control samples were amplified and corrected together, any resulting skew would affect both groups equally. Sequencing cDNA rather than genomic DNA could over-represent highly expressing activated cells, although activation and CD3 levels did not differ between groups. Type 1 diabetes patients showed a moderate but significant shortening of TCRB CDR3 length in all four CD4+ subsets. HLA sub-analyses involved small numbers of individuals, so any influence of HLA type on TCRB rearrangement remained unresolved.

Sequenced: naive CD4+ T cells from blood. Read against the paper, the sample's cell subset or site label means: true naive CD4+ T cells. The receptor comes from a man in his late teens or twenties with type 1 diabetes.

The CDR3 reads as follows: CASTRTSGGTSTDTQYF. Read as DNA, the sequence is TGCGCCAGCACCCGGACTAGCGGGGGAACTAGCACAGATACGCAGTATTTT. Recombination joined TRBV5-1 with TRBJ2-3, and TRBD2 matches 13 of the central bases. There are 17 amino acids in the CDR3, from cysteine to phenylalanine inclusive. Solely the CDR3 DNA is kept, with 51 bases framed from the first base. According to the germline V gene, CDR1 reads SGHRS and CDR2 reads YFSETQ. Trimmed from V: 6 bases; trimmed from J: 0 bases; junction bases lacking a gene match: 7.